This T cell receptor beta chain emerged from a study of cytomegalovirus exposure and HLA in healthy donors. 60 Vbeta and 13 Jbeta primers were used in PCR. Clones were read by immunoSEQ multiplex PCR, and TCRdb kept only the in-frame ones, dropping some. The profile shows about 81,000 clones, about 90% of them singletons. This CDR3 is 14 amino acids long. Germline V lookup: CDR1 SGHRS, CDR2 YFSETQ. Trimming at V came to 6 bases and at J to 7 bases, leaving 7 bases not matched to a gene. The chain has TRBV5-1 and TRBJ2-1; 10 bases map to TRBD2. Source material: PBMCs. The TCR comes from a man between 18 and 35 years old in good health and CMV-seronegative. The CDR3 region has the DNA TGCGCCAGCACCTCAGCGGGAGGGCTAAATGAGCAGTTCTTC. It translates to CASTSAGGLNEQFF.